Below, 3 T cell receptor beta chains from the same sample are listed, as sequenced in a study of identical twins. Using its own MiXCR run on the 5' RACE reads, TCRdb lists one record per CDR3 protein. The sample carries 500,000 to 550,000 distinct CDR3 sequences, 22% recorded once. Separately, the same data were catalogued under a study of T cells expressing NK-cell markers.

Sequencing input: CD4+ T cells sorted from blood. Receptors were obtained from a woman under 30 in good health.

In this sample, this clonotype turned up a few times. The chain is built from TRBV20-1 and TRBJ2-5; 10 bases match TRBD2. With V trimmed by 1 base and J by 4 bases, 6 bases remained unmatched. The CDR3 has 15 amino acids. Germline CDR1 and CDR2: DFQATT and SNEGSKA (reference sequence). Here the CDR3 DNA reads TGCAGTGCTAGAGCCGCTAGCGGGAGCCCAGAGACCCAGTACTTC. Protein: CSARAASGSPETQYF.

The rearrangement joins TRBV20-1 to TRBJ1-5, with D possibly TRBD1 on 5 matching bases. Trimming took off 7 bases at V and 0 bases at J, with 10 bases between the two ends. The germline V gene has CDR1 DFQATT and CDR2 SNEGSKA (reference sequence). The CDR3 totals 13 residues. Here the CDR3 DNA reads TGCAGTGTGTGGGGGGATAGCAATCAGCCCCAGCATTTT. It yields the protein CSVWGDSNQPQHF.

The rearrangement uses TRBV6-4 and TRBJ2-7, with 12 positions matching TRBD1. CDR1 and CDR2 (germline): MRHNA, SNTAGT. This CDR3 spans 16 amino acids. Trimming removed 6 bases from V and 0 bases from J; junction bases left unmatched: 6. DNA for the CDR3: TGTGCCAGCAGGACGCAGGGACAGGGGGCCTCCTACGAGCAGTACTTC. Amino acids: CASRTQGQGASYEQYF.